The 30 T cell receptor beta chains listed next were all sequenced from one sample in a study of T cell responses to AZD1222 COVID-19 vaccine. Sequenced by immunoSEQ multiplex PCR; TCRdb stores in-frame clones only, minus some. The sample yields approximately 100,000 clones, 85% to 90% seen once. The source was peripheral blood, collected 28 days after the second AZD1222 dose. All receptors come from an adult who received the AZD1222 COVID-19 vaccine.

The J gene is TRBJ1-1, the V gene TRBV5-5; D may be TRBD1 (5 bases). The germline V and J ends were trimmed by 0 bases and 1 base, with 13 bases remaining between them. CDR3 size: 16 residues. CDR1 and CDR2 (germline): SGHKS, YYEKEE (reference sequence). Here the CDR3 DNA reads TGTGCCAGCAGCTTGGGACCAGACAGAGCGAACACTGAAGCTTTCTTT. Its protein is CASSLGPDRANTEAFF. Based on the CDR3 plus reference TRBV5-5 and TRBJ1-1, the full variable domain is DAGVTQSPTHLIKTRGQQVTLRCSPISGHKSVSWYQQVLGQGPQFIFQYYEKEERGRGNFPDRFSARQFPNYSSELNVNALLLGDSALYLCASSLGPDRANTEAFFGQGTRLTVV.

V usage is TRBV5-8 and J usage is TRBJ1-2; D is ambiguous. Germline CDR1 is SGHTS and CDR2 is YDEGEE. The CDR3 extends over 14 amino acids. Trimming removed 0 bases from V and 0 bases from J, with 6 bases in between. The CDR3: CASSLEPANYGYTF. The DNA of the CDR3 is TGTGCCAGCAGCTTGGAGCCGGCTAACTATGGCTACACCTTC.

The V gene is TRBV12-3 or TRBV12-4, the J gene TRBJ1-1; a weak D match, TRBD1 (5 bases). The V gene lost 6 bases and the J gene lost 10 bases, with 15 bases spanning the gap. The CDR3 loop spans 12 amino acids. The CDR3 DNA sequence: TGTGCCAGCAGGGAGGCGGGAGGGGTAGCTTTCTTT. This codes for CASREAGGVAFF.

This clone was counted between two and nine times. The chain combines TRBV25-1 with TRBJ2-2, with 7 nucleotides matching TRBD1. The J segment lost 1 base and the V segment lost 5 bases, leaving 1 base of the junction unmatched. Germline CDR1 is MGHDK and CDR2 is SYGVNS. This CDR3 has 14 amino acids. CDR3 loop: CASSNRGNTGELFF. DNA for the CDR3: TGTGCCAGCAGTAACAGGGGGAACACCGGGGAGCTGTTTTTT.

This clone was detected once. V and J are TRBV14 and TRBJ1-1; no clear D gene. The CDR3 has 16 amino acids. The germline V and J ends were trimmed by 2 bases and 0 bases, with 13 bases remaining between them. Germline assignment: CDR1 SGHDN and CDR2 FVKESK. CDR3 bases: TGTGCCAGCAGCCAATTCCGTTGGTCCATGAACACTGAAGCTTTCTTT. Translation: CASSQFRWSMNTEAFF.

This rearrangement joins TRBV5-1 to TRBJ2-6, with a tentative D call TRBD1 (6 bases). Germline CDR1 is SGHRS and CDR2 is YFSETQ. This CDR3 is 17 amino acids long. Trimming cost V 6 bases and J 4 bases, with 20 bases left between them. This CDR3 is CASTLGAGELGANVLTF. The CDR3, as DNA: TGCGCCAGCACCCTGGGGGCAGGGGAATTGGGGGCCAACGTCCTGACTTTC.

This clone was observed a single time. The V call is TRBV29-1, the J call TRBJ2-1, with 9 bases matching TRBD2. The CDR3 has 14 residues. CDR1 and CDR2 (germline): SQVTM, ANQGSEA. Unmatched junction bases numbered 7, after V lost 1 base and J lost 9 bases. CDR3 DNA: TGCAGCGTTGAAGTGGGTAGCGGGGGCCTTGAGCAGTTCTTC. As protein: CSVEVGSGGLEQFF.

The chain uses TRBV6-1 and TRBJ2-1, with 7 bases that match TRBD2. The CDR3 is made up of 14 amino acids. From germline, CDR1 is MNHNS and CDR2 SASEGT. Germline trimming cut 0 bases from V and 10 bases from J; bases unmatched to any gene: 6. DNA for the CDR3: TGTGCCAGCAGTGAAGCGCTTGGGACTATGGAGCAGTTCTTC. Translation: CASSEALGTMEQFF.

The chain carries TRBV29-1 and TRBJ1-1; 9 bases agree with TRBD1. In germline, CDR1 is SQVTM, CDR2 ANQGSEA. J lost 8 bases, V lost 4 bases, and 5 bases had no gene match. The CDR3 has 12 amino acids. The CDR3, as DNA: TGCAGCGTTGCCGGACAGGGGAGAGAAGCTTTCTTT. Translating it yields CSVAGQGREAFF. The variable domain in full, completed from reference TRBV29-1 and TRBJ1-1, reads SAVISQKPSRDICQRGTSLTIQCQVDSQVTMMFWYRQQPGQSLTLIATANQGSEATYESGFVIDKFPISRPNLTFSTLTVSNMSPEDSSIYLCSVAGQGREAFFGQGTRLTVV.

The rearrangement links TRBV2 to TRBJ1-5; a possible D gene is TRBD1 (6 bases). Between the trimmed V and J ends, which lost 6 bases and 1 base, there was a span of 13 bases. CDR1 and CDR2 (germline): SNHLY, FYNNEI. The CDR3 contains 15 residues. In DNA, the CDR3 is TGTGCCAGCAGCAAACAGGGAGGCAGCAATCAGCCCCAGCATTTT. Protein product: CASSKQGGSNQPQHF.

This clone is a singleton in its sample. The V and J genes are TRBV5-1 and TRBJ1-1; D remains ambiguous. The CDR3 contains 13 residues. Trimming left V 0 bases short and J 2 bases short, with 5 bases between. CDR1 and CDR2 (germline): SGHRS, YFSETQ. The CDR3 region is CASSLAHNTEAFF. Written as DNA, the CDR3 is TGCGCCAGCAGCTTGGCACATAACACTGAAGCTTTCTTT.

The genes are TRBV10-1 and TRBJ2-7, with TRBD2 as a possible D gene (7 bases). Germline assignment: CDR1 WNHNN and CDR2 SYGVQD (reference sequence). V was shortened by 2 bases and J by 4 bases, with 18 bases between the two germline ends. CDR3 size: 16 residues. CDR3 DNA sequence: TGCGCCAGCAGTGAGGCCGGGGGCGGGGGCTTGTACGAGCAGTACTTC. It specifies CASSEAGGGGLYEQYF.

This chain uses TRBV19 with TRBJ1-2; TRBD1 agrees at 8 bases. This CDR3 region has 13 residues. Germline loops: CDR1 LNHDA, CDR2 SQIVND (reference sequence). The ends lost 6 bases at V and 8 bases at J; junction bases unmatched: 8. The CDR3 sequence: CASRTDRVGGYTF. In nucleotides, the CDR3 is TGTGCCAGTAGGACGGACAGGGTTGGCGGCTACACCTTC.

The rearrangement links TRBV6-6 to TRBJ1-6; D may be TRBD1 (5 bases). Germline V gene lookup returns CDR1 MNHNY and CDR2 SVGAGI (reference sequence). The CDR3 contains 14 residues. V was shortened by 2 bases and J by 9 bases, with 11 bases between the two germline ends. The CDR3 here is CASSYTRDGSPLHF. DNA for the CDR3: TGTGCCAGCAGTTACACAAGGGACGGTTCACCCCTCCACTTT.

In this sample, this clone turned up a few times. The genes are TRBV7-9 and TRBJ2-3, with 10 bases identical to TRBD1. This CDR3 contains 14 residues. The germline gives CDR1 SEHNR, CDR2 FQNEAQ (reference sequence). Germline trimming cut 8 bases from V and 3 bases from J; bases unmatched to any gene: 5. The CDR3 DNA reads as TGTGCCAGCTTCCGACAGGGGGCGACAGATACGCAGTATTTT. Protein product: CASFRQGATDTQYF.

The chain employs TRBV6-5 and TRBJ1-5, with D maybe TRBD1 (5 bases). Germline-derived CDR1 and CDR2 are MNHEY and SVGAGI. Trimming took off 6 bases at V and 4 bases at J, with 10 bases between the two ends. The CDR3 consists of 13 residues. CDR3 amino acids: CASSRQYNQPQHF. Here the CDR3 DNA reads TGTGCCAGCAGCCGACAGTATAATCAGCCCCAGCATTTT.

The CDR3 is CASSPPLTGYGYTF. The CDR3 region has the DNA TGTGCCAGCTCACCACCTCTGACAGGGTATGGCTACACCTTC. The chain has TRBV18 and TRBJ1-2; TRBD1 matches 7 bases. The V and J ends lost 0 bases and 5 bases, in that order; junction bases with no gene match: 3. Germline V gene lookup returns CDR1 KGHSH and CDR2 LQKENI. The CDR3 runs to 14 residues.

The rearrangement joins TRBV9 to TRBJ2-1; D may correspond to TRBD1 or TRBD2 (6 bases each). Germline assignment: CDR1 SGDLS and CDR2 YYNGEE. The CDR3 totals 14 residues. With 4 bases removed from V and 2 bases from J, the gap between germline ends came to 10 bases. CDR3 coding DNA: TGTGCCAGCAGCTTAGGGGGGCCCTACAATGAGCAGTTCTTC. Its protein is CASSLGGPYNEQFF.

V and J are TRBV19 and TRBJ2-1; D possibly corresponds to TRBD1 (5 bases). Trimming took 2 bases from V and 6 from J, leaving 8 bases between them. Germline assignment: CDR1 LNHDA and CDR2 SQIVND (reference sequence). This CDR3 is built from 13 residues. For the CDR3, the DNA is TGTGCCAGTAGTATACGTGGGGCCAATGAGCAGTTCTTC. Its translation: CASSIRGANEQFF.

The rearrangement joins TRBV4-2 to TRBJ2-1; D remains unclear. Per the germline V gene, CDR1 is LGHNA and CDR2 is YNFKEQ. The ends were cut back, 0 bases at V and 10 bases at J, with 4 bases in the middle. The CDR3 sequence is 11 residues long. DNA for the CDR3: TGTGCCAGCAGCCAAGAGGGAGAGCAGTTCTTC. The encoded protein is CASSQEGEQFF.

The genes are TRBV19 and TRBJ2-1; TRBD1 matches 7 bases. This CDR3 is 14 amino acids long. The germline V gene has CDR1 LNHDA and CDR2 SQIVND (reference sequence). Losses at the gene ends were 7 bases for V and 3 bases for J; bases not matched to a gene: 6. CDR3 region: CASNEGQYYNEQFF. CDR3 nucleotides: TGTGCCAGTAATGAGGGACAGTACTACAATGAGCAGTTCTTC.

The CDR3 nucleotides are TGCGCCAGCAGCTTGGCCCAGGGCGGGGGAGCCCAAGAGACCCAGTACTTC. Residues: CASSLAQGGGAQETQYF. V gene TRBV5-1 combines with J gene TRBJ2-5; 7 positions agree with TRBD2. The CDR3 spans 17 residues. V lost 0 bases to trimming and J lost 1 base; unmatched junction nucleotides: 9. Germline-derived CDR1 and CDR2 are SGHRS and YFSETQ.

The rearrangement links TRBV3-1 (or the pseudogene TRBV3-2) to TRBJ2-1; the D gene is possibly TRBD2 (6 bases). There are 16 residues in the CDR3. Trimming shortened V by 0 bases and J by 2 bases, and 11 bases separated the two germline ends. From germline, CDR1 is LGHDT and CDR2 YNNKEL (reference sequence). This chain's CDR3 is CASSQDGRGTYNEQFF. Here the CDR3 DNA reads TGTGCCAGCAGCCAAGATGGTCGGGGGACCTACAATGAGCAGTTCTTC.

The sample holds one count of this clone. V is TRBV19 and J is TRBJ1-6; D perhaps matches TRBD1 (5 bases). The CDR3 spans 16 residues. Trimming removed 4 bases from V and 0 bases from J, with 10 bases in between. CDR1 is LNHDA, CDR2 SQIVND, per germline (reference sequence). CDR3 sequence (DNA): TGTGCCAGTAGTAGGGGCGGAAGCTCCTATAATTCACCCCTCCACTTT. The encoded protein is CASSRGGSSYNSPLHF.

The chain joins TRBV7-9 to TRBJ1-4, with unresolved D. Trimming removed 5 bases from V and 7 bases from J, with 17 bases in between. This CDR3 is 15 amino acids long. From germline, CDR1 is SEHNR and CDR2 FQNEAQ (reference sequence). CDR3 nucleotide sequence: TGTGCCAGCAGCCCCCAATCCGGCCGGGGTGAAAAACTGTTTTTT. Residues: CASSPQSGRGEKLFF.

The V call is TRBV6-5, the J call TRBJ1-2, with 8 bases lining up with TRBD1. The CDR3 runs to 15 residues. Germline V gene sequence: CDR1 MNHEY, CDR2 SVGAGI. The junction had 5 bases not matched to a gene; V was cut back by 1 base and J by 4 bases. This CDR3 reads CASSYLDRVAYGYTF. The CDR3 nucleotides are TGTGCCAGCAGTTACTTGGACAGGGTGGCCTATGGCTACACCTTC.

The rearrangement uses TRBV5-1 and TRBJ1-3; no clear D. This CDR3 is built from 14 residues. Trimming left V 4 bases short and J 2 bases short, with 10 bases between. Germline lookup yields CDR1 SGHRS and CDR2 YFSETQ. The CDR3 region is CASSPGRAGNTIYF. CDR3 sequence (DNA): TGCGCCAGCAGCCCGGGAAGGGCTGGAAACACCATATATTTT.

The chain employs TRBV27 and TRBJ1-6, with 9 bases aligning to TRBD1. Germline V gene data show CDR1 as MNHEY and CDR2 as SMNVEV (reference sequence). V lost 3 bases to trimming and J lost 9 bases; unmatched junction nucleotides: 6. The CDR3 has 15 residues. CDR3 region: CASSFYGTGSSPLHF. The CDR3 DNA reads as TGTGCCAGCAGTTTCTACGGGACAGGGTCTTCACCCCTCCACTTT.

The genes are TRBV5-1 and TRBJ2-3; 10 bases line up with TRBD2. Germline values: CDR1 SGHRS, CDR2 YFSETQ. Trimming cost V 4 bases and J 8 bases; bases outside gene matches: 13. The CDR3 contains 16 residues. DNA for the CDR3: TGCGCCAGCAGCCCCTTTACCGGGACTAGCGAGGTTACGCAGTATTTT. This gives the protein CASSPFTGTSEVTQYF.

CDR3 nucleotides: TGTGCCAGCAGCGTTGGGCCCCGACAGGCTTTCTCTGGGGCCAACGTCCTGACTTTC. Its protein product is CASSVGPRQAFSGANVLTF. The chain carries TRBV9 and TRBJ2-6; D possibly corresponds to TRBD1 (6 bases). There are 19 residues in the CDR3. V lost 2 bases and J lost 0, with 18 bases in between. CDR1 and CDR2 (germline): SGDLS, YYNGEE.